The T cell receptor (beta chain) under discussion was sequenced for a study of blood T cell repertoires in COVID-19. Study-wide context: From T cells, B-cell-depleted T cells, or PBMCs came the material, which was cDNA or gDNA.

Source study methods: Reference gene primers were amplified, and this amplification served to estimate nucleated cell counts. Assay: immunoSEQ multiplex PCR; the TCRdb copy retains only in-frame clones and omits some. That table is the source of V, J and clone size, and D and trimming were worked out from the DNA. The data contain around 220,000 clones, 70% to 85% of them singletons. CDR1 is LGHDT, CDR2 YNNKEL, per germline (reference sequence). With 0 bases clipped from V and 0 bases from J, the junction kept 5 bases outside the gene matches. This CDR3 is built from 17 residues. This TCR derives from a woman aged 40 to 55 with active or convalescent COVID-19. This chain uses TRBV3-1 (or the pseudogene TRBV3-2) with TRBJ2-5, with TRBD2 matching over 9 bases. The specimen sequenced was peripheral blood. The CDR3: CASSQDLSGGYQETQYF. The CDR3, as DNA: TGTGCCAGCAGCCAAGATCTAAGCGGGGGGTACCAAGAGACCCAGTACTTC.